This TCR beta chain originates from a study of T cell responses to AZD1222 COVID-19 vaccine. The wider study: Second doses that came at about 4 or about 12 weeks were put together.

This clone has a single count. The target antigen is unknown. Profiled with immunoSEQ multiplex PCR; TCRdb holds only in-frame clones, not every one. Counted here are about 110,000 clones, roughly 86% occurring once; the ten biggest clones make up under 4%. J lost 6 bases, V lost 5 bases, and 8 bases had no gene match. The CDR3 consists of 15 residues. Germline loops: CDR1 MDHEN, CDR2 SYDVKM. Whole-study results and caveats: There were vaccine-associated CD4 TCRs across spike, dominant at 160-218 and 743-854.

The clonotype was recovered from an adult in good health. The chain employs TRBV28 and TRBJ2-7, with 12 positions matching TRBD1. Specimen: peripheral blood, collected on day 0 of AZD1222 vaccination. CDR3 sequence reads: CASSPPGQGALEQYF. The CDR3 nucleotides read TGTGCCAGCAGTCCCCCGGGACAGGGGGCTCTCGAGCAGTACTTC.